Sequencing of this TCR beta chain was carried out in a study of T cells after somatic rescue of genetic block. CDR1 is GTSNPN and CDR2 is SVGIG in the germline V gene (reference sequence). V lost 0 bases and J lost 3; bases outside the gene matches: 1. The CDR3 totals 13 residues. Clones were sequenced by immunoSEQ multiplex PCR, and TCRdb holds only the in-frame ones, with some missing. The profile shows 9,500 to 15,000 clones, over 55% of them singletons. The chain recombines TRBV30 with TRBJ2-7; 8 nucleotides agree with TRBD1. The specimen sequenced was peripheral blood mononuclear cells (PBMCs). The source of this sequence is a boy under 18. The CDR3 DNA sequence: TGTGCCTGGAGTGTTGGACAGGGCTACGAGCAGTACTTC. It translates to CAWSVGQGYEQYF.